This paragraph reports one TCR beta chain. The method was immunoSEQ multiplex PCR; TCRdb's version includes in-frame clones alone and lacks a portion of them. The data contain some 55,000 clones, 65% to 80% of them seen just once; the ten biggest clones take up around 45%. The entry originates in a study of blood T cell repertoires in COVID-19. The V gene's germline CDR1 is SGHRS and CDR2 YFSETQ. V was shortened by 4 bases and J by 1 base, with 7 bases between the two germline ends. The CDR3 is made up of 13 amino acids. Sample: peripheral blood. This sequence originates from a man between 70 and 80 years old with active or convalescent COVID-19. This chain connects TRBV5-1 to TRBJ2-3; D ambiguous. Written as DNA, the CDR3 is TGCGCCAGCAGCGTAGTGGGCACAGATACGCAGTATTTT. Protein sequence: CASSVVGTDTQYF.